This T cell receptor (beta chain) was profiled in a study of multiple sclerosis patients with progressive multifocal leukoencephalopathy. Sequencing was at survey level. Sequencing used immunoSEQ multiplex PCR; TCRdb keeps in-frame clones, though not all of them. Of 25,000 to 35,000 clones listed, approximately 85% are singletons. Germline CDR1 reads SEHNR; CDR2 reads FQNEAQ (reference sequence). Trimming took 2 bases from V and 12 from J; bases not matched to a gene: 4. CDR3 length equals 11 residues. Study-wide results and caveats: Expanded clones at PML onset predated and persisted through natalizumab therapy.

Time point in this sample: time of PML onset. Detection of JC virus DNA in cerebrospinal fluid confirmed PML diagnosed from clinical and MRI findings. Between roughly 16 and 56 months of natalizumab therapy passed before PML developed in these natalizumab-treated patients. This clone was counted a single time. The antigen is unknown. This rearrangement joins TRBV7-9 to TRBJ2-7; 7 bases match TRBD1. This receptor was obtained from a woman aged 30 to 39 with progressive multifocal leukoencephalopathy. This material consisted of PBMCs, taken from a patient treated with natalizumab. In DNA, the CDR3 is TGTGCCAGCAGCTTACAGGACAGGATGTACTTC. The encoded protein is CASSLQDRMYF.